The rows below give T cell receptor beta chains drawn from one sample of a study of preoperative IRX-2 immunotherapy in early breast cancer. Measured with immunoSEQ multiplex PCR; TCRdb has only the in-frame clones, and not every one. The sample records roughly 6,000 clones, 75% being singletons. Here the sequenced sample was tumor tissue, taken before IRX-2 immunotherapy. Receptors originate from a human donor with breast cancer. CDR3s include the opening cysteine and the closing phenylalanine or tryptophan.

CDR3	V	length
CASSPTGRNSPLHF	TRBV18	14
CAISSAANTEAFF	TRBV6-8	13
CSARGGYNEQFF	TRBV29-1	12
CASSPPPWDRVSNEQFF	TRBV6-8	17
CASSPKGGETQYF	TRBV18	13
CASSPGRHLNTEAFF	TRBV6-8	15
CASSPGRPFTDTQYF	TRBV18	15
CASSYRESSYEQYF	TRBV19	14
CASSGGAGLHTEAFF	TRBV5-1	15
CASSYGTRGHWGEQYF	TRBV7-6	16
CASSKQGNYGYTF	TRBV6-8	13
CSVEDQEGMNTEAFF	TRBV29-1	15
CASSVGTRREETQYF	TRBV11-3	15
CATSRDYTSGSRTDTQYF	TRBV15	18
CATLGGWLNTEAFF	TRBV19	14
CASSLANMNTEAFF	TRBV7-7	14
CASSFWTGGNTEAFF	TRBV5-1	15
CASSRLGNEKLFF	TRBV7-1	13
CASSLWGKKTGSKNIQYF	TRBV28	18
CASSPLGSGQETQYF	TRBV11-3	15
CASSTTNSGGPTYEQYF	TRBV6-7	17
CASSHKRGGAYNEQFF	TRBV1	16